One sample yielded the 9 T cell receptor beta chains listed below, sequenced in a study of T cells in Graves' hyperthyroidism and ophthalmopathy (dated by TCRdb to 2018 to 2020). The library relied on multiplex PCR. Instrument used: Illumina HiSeq 2000. TCR beta CDR3 regions were amplified from RNA transcripts. A first-round RT-PCR of the TCR CDR3 used the HTBI primer set with the Qiagen OneStep RT-PCR kit. The public reads were quality trimmed at Q25 with fastp and then assembled into clones with MiXCR by TCRdb, keeping productive beta chains. Each entry is one CDR3 protein sequence, shown with its most common DNA and genes. In all, the sample holds hundreds of thousands of distinct CDR3 sequences, and about 38% of those were seen once. The top ten clonotypes cover 7.5% to 9.5% of the sample. Source material: blood. The receptors were sampled from a young man with Graves' hyperthyroidism.

Comments on this clonotype: A read error is possible here, since a much larger clone lies one base away. The J gene is TRBJ2-5, the V gene TRBV15; 8 nucleotides match TRBD2. The length of the CDR3 is 16 residues. Trimming at V came to 2 bases and at J to 5 bases, leaving 10 bases not matched to a gene. CDR1 is LNHNV and CDR2 is YYDKDF in the germline V gene (reference sequence). The chain's CDR3 is CATSRSLRREAETQYF. CDR3 nucleotide sequence: TGTGCCACCAGCAGATCCCTGCGGCGGGAGGCTGAGACCCAGTACTTC.

This clonotype was recorded at least ten times. The genes are TRBV7-8 and TRBJ2-7; D remains unclear. There are 13 residues in the CDR3. V gave up 1 base and J gave up 3 bases, with 7 bases separating them. CDR1 and CDR2 from the germline V gene are SGHVS and FQNEAQ. CDR3 protein: CASSLGRYYEQYF. The CDR3 DNA follows: TGTGCCAGCAGCTTAGGGCGGTACTACGAGCAGTACTTC.

About this clonotype itself: At one end, the junction sequence differs from germline, possibly due to a read error. This chain links TRBV7-2 with TRBJ2-6; 7 bases map to TRBD2. The CDR3 extends over 9 amino acids. Germline values: CDR1 SGHTA, CDR2 FQGNSA. The CDR3 loop reads CASSLGGGF. The CDR3 DNA sequence: TGTGCCAGCAGTCTGGGGGGGGGTTTC.

This clonotype came up many times. The genes are TRBV2 and TRBJ1-5, with 7 bases matching TRBD1. Germline CDR1 SNHLY, CDR2 FYNNEI. Trimming at V came to 7 bases and at J to 3 bases, leaving 6 bases not matched to a gene. There are 14 residues in the CDR3. The CDR3 here is CASNHDRDNQPQHF. CDR3 nucleotide sequence: TGTGCCAGCAACCACGACAGGGACAATCAGCCCCAGCATTTT.

In this sample, this clonotype turned up many times. The chain couples TRBV7-9 to TRBJ1-3; no clear D. Trimming stripped 5 bases from V and 0 bases from J, with 17 bases between. The CDR3 spans 17 residues. The germline V gene has CDR1 SEHNR and CDR2 FQNEAQ (reference sequence). This chain's CDR3 is CASSPKEEPNSGNTIYF. The CDR3 region has the DNA TGTGCCAGCAGCCCAAAAGAGGAACCTAACTCTGGAAACACCATATATTTT. The full variable domain, rest sourced from reference TRBV7-9 and TRBJ1-3, is DTGVSQNPRHKITKRGQNVTFRCDPISEHNRLYWYRQTLGQGPEFLTYFQNEAQLEKSRLLSDRFSAERPKGSFSTLEIQRTEQGDSAMYLCASSPKEEPNSGNTIYFGEGSWLTVV.

This chain connects TRBV19 to TRBJ1-1; 12 bases align to TRBD1. CDR1 LNHDA and CDR2 SQIVND come from the germline V gene (reference sequence). The trim removed 3 bases at V and 7 bases at J, leaving 12 bases unmatched. The CDR3 has 17 amino acids. The CDR3 here is CASSIRWDRGRRGEAFF. In DNA, the CDR3 is TGTGCCAGTAGTATCCGCTGGGACAGGGGGCGAAGGGGTGAAGCTTTCTTT. The whole variable domain, remainder taken from reference TRBV19 and TRBJ1-1, is DGGITQSPKYLFRKEGQNVTLSCEQNLNHDAMYWYRQDPGQGLRLIYYSQIVNDFQKGDIAEGYSVSREKKESFPLTVTSAQKNPTAFYLCASSIRWDRGRRGEAFFGQGTRLTVV.

This clonotype showed up many times. The rearrangement uses TRBV2 and TRBJ1-6; no definite D call. This CDR3 has 17 residues. CDR1 SNHLY and CDR2 FYNNEI come from the germline V gene. V lost 7 bases and J 5 bases, leaving 21 bases between the germline ends. The CDR3 reads CASTLNRWTANNSPLHF. The CDR3 nucleotides read TGTGCCAGCACACTCAACCGATGGACCGCTAATAATTCACCCCTCCACTTT. The full variable domain, rest sourced from reference TRBV2 and TRBJ1-6, is EPEVTQTPSHQVTQMGQEVILRCVPISNHLYFYWYRQILGQKVEFLVSFYNNEISEKSEIFDDQFSVERPDGSNFTLKIRSTKLEDSAMYFCASTLNRWTANNSPLHFGNGTRLTVT.

This clonotype showed up just once. J is TRBJ1-1 and V is TRBV29-1; 9 bases align to TRBD1. This CDR3 is built from 15 residues. J was trimmed by 5 bases and V by 5 bases; bases with no gene match: 12. Germline-derived CDR1 and CDR2 are SQVTM and ANQGSEA. Written as DNA, the CDR3 is TGCAGCGTTCAATATACAGGGGGCCTGGGGACTGAAGCTTTCTTT. Protein: CSVQYTGGLGTEAFF. The complete variable domain, with remaining parts taken from reference TRBV29-1 and TRBJ1-1, reads SAVISQKPSRDICQRGTSLTIQCQVDSQVTMMFWYRQQPGQSLTLIATANQGSEATYESGFVIDKFPISRPNLTFSTLTVSNMSPEDSSIYLCSVQYTGGLGTEAFFGQGTRLTVV.

About this clonotype: At one boundary the junction diverges from the germline segment, which might be a read error. The gene calls are TRBV19 and TRBJ1-2; no clear D gene. The length of the CDR3 is 12 residues. CDR1 is LNHDA, CDR2 SQIVND, per germline (reference sequence). The CDR3 DNA follows: TGTGTCAGTTCGTTAAGTCCTTATGGCTACACCTTC. It encodes CVSSLSPYGYTF.